This T cell receptor (beta chain) was recovered during a study of OX40 agonist ivuxolimab in advanced cancers. Study in general: Patient treatment consisted of intravenous ivuxolimab administration every 2 weeks at 0.01 to 10 mg/kg.

Overall study results and limits: With doses of 0.1 to 3.0 mg/kg, CD4+ and CD8+ blood T cells had undergone clonal expansion by week 6. Still undetermined is the antigen specificity of the expanded peripheral T cells.

The CDR3 is 12 residues long. Germline V gene sequence: CDR1 MNHEY, CDR2 SVGAGI. V lost 6 bases, J lost 3 bases, and 9 bases lay in between. Here immunoSEQ multiplex PCR was the method, and the copy in TCRdb shows in-frame clones only, minus some. The data contain around 86,000 clones, more than 75% of them singletons. Only one count was recorded for this clone. Antigen unknown. The chain links TRBV6-5 to TRBJ2-7; a weak D match, TRBD1 (5 bases). The TCR sequence derives from an adult with an advanced solid tumor such as melanoma, head and neck, liver or kidney cancer. Sequencing was performed on CD4+ or CD8+ T cells sorted from blood, taken in a trial of the OX40 agonist ivuxolimab. As DNA, the CDR3 is TGTGCCAGCAGGTCCGACAGCTACGAGCAGTACTTC. It yields the protein CASRSDSYEQYF.